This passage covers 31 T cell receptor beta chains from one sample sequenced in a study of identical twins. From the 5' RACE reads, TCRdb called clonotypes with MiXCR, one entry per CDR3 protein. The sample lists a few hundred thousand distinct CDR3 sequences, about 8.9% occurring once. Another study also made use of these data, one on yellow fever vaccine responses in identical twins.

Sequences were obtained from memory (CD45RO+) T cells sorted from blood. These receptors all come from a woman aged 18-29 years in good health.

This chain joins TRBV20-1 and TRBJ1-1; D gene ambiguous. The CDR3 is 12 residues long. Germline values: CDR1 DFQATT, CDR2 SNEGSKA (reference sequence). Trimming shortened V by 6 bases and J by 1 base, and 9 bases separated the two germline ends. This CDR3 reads CSARLTNTEAFF. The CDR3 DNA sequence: TGCAGTGCACGACTGACGAACACTGAAGCTTTCTTT.

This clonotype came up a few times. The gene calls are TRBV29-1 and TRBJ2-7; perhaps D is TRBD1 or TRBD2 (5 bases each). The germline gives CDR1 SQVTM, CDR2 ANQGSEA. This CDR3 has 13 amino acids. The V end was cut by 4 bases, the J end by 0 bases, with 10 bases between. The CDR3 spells CSVVAGSSYEQYF. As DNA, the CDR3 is TGCAGCGTTGTGGCAGGGAGCTCCTACGAGCAGTACTTC.

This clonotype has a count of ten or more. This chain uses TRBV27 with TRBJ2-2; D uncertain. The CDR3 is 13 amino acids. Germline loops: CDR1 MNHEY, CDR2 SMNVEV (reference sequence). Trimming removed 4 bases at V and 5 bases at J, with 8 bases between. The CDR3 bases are TGTGCCAGCAGTTCCGGAGAAACCGGGGAGCTGTTTTTT. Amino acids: CASSSGETGELFF.

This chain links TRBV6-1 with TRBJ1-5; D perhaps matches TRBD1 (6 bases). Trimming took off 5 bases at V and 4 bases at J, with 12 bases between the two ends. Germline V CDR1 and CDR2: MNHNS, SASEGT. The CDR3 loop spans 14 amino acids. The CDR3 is CASSRGGPNQPQHF. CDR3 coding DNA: TGTGCCAGCAGTCGAGGGGGGCCTAATCAGCCCCAGCATTTT.

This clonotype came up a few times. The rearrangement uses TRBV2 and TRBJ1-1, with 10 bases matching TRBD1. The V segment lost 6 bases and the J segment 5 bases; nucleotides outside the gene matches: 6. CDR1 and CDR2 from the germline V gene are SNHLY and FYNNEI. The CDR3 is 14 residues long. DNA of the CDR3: TGTGCCAGCAGGACCCCGGGACAGGGGACTGAAGCTTTCTTT. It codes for CASRTPGQGTEAFF. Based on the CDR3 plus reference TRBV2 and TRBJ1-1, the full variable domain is EPEVTQTPSHQVTQMGQEVILRCVPISNHLYFYWYRQILGQKVEFLVSFYNNEISEKSEIFDDQFSVERPDGSNFTLKIRSTKLEDSAMYFCASRTPGQGTEAFFGQGTRLTVV.

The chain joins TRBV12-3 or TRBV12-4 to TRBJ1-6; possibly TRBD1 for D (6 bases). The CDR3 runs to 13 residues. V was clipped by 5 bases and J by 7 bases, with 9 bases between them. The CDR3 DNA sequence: TGTGCCAGCAGTGGACAGTGGAATTCACCCCTCCACTTT. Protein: CASSGQWNSPLHF.

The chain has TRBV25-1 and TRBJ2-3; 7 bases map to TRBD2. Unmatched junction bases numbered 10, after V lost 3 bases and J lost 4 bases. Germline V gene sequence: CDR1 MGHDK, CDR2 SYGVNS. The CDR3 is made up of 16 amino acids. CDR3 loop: CASSDGGGVWSDTQYF. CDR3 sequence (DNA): TGTGCCAGCAGTGATGGGGGGGGAGTTTGGTCAGATACGCAGTATTTT.

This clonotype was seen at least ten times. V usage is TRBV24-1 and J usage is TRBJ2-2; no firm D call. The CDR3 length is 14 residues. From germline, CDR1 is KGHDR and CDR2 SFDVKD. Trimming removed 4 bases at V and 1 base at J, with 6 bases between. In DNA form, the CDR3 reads TGTGCCACCAGTGAGACCATGAACACCGGGGAGCTGTTTTTT. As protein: CATSETMNTGELFF.

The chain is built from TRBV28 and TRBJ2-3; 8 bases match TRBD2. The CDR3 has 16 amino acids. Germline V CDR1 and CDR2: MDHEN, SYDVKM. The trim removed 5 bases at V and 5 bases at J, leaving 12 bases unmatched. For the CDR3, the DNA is TGTGCCAGCAGTCCCCAAGCGGGGGCAGGGAGAGATACGCAGTATTTT. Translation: CASSPQAGAGRDTQYF.

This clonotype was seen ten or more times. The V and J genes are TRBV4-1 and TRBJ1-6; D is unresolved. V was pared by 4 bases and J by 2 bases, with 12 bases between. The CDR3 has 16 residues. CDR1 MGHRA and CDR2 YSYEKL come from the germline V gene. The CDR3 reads CASSPGVVAYNSPLHF. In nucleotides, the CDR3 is TGCGCCAGCAGCCCTGGGGTTGTTGCCTATAATTCACCCCTCCACTTT.

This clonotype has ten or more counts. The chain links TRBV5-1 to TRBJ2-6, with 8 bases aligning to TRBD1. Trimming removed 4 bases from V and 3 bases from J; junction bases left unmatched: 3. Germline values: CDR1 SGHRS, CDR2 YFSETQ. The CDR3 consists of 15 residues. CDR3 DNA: TGCGCCAGCAGCCAAACAGGGGGTGGGGCCAACGTCCTGACTTTC. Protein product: CASSQTGGGANVLTF.

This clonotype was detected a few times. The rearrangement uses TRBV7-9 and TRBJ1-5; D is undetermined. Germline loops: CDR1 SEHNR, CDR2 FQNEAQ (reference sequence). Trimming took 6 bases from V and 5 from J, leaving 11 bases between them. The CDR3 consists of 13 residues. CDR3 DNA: TGTGCCAGCAGTTCTACGGGAGATCAGCCCCAGCATTTT. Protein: CASSSTGDQPQHF.

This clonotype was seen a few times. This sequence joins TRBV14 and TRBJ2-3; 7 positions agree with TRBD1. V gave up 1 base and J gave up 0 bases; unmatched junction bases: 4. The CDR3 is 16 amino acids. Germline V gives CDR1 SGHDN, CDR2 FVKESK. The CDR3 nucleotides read TGTGCCAGCAGCCAAGCAGGGGGAACTAGCACAGATACGCAGTATTTT. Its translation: CASSQAGGTSTDTQYF.

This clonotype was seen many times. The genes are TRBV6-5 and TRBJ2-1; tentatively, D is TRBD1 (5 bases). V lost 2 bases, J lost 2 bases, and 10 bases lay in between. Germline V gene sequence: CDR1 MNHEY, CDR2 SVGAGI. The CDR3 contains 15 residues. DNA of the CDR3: TGTGCCAGCAGTTACAGGGGTGGCGCCTACAATGAGCAGTTCTTC. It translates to CASSYRGGAYNEQFF.

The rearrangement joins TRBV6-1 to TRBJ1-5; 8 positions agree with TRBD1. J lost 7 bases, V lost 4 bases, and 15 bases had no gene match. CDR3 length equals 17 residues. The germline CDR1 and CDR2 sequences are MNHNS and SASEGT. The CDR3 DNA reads TGTGCCAGCAGTGGAGAGCAGGGGGCGCCTGGGGGCCAGCCCCAGCATTTT. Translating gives CASSGEQGAPGGQPQHF.

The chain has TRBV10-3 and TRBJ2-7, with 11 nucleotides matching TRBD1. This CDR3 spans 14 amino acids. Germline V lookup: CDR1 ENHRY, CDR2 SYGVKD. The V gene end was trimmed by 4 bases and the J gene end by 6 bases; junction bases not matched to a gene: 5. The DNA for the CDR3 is TGTGCCATCAGTGCCGGACAGGGGGCGAGCGAGCAGTACGTC. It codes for CAISAGQGASEQYV.

The CDR3 nucleotides are TGTGCCAGCACCGACAGGGGACCCAATCAGCCCCAGCATTTT. Protein: CASTDRGPNQPQHF. The V gene is TRBV12-3 or TRBV12-4, the J gene TRBJ1-5, with 8 bases identical to TRBD1. The V and J ends lost 7 bases and 3 bases, in that order; junction bases with no gene match: 5. This CDR3 contains 14 residues.

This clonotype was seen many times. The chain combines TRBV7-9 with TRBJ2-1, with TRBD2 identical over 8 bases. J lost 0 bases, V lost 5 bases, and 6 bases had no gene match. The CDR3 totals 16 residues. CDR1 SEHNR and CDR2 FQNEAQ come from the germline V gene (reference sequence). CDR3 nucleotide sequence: TGTGCCAGCAGCCTCTTAGCGGGAACCTCCTACAATGAGCAGTTCTTC. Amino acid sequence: CASSLLAGTSYNEQFF. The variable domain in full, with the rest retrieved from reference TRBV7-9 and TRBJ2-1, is DTGVSQNPRHKITKRGQNVTFRCDPISEHNRLYWYRQTLGQGPEFLTYFQNEAQLEKSRLLSDRFSAERPKGSFSTLEIQRTEQGDSAMYLCASSLLAGTSYNEQFFGPGTRLTVL.

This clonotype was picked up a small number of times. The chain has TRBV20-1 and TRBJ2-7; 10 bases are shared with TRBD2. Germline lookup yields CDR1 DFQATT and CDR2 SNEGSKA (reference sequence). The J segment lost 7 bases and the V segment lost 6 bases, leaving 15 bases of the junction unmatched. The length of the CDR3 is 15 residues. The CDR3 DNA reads TGCAGTGCGCAAGCGGCTAGCGGGAGTAGAGAGGAGCAGTACTTC. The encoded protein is CSAQAASGSREEQYF.

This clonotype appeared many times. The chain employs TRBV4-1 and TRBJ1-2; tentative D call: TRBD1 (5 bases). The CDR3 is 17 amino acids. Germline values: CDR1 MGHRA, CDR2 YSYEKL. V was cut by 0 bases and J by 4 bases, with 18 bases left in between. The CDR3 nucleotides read TGCGCCAGCAGCCAAGATACCGACAGAGGGGTATTCTATGGCTACACCTTC. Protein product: CASSQDTDRGVFYGYTF.

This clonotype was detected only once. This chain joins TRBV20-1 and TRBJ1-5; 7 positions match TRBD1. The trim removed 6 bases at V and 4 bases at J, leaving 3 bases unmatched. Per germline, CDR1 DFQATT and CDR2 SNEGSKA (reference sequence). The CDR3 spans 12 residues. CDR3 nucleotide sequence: TGCAGTGCAAAGACAGGGAATCAGCCCCAGCATTTT. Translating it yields CSAKTGNQPQHF.

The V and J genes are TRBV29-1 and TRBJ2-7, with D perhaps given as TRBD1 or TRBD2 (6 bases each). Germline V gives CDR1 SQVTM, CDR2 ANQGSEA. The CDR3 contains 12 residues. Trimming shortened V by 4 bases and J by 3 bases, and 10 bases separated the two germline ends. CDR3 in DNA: TGCAGCGTTGGAAGGGGGGACTACGAGCAGTACTTC. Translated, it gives CSVGRGDYEQYF.

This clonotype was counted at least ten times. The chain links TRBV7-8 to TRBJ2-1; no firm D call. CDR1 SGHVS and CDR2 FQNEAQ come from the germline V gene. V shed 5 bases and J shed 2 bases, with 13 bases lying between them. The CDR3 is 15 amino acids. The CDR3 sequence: CASSVWVGPYNEQFF. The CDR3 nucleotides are TGTGCCAGCAGCGTCTGGGTAGGACCCTACAATGAGCAGTTCTTC.

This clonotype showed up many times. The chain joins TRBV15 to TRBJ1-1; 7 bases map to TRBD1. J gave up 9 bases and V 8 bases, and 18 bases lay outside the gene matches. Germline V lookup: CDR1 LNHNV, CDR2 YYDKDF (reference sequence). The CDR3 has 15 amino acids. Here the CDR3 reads CATSRVDRDSEKAFF. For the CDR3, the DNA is TGTGCCACCTCGAGGGTAGACAGGGATAGTGAAAAAGCTTTCTTT.

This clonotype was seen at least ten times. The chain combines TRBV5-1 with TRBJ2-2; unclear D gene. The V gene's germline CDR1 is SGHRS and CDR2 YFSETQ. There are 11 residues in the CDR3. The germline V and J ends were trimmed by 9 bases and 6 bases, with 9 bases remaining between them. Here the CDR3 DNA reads TGCGCCATCGATTCCGCCGGGGAGCTGTTTTTT. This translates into CAIDSAGELFF.

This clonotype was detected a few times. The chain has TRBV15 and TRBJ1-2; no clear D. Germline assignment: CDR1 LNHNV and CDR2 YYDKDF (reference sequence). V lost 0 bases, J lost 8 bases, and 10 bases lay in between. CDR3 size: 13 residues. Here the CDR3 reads CATSRDVLQGYTF. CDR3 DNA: TGTGCCACCAGCAGAGATGTACTTCAGGGCTACACCTTC.

As DNA, the CDR3 is TGTGCCAGCAGCTTGGGGGACAGGGGGGGTGTGGAGACCCAGTACTTC. Translated, it gives CASSLGDRGGVETQYF. The gene calls are TRBV11-2 and TRBJ2-5, with 11 bases matching TRBD1. J gave up 5 bases and V 3 bases, and 8 bases lay outside the gene matches. CDR1 is SGHAT, CDR2 FQNNGV, per germline. This CDR3 region has 16 residues.

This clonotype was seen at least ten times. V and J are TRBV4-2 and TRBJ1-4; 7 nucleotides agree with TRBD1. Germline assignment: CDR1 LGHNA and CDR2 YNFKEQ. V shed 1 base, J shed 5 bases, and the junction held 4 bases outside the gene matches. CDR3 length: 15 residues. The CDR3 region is CASSQAQQGNEKLFF. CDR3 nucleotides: TGTGCCAGCAGCCAAGCCCAACAGGGGAATGAAAAACTGTTTTTT.

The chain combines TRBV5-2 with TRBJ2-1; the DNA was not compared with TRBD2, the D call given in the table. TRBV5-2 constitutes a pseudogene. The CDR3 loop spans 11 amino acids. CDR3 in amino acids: CARGSGPEQFF. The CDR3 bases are TGTGCCAGGGGCTCCGGGCCCGAGCAGTTCTTC.

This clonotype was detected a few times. The CDR3 loop is CASSSRAGSYNSPLHF. The DNA for the CDR3 is TGTGCCAGCAGTTCTCGCGCGGGCTCCTATAATTCACCCCTCCACTTT. The V gene is TRBV7-2, the J gene TRBJ1-6; D uncertain. CDR1 and CDR2 from the germline V gene are SGHTA and FQGNSA. Trimming took off 6 bases at V and 0 bases at J, with 12 bases between the two ends. The CDR3 sequence is 16 residues long.

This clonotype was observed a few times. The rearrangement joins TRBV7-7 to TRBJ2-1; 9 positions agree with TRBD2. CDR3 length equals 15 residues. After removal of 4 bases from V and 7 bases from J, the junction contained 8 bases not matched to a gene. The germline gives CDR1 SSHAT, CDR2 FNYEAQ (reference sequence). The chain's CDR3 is CASSSGLAGMNEQFF. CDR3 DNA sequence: TGTGCCAGCAGCTCGGGCCTAGCGGGAATGAATGAGCAGTTCTTC.